This TCR beta chain was profiled in a study of radiation and T cells in renal cell carcinoma. Study findings and constraints: Top tumor clonotypes rose in blood 2 weeks post-radiation, then contracted.

Specified time point: blood 4 weeks post-SBRT, at nephrectomy. Treatment given: 15 Gy SBRT to primary tumor, nephrectomy 4 weeks later. Nephrectomy followed 15 Gy stereotactic body radiation by 4 weeks. Serial blood draws occurred at baseline and 2 and 4 weeks post-SBRT. Clear cell pathology was present in this patient's renal cell carcinoma. V was cut by 5 bases and J by 0 bases, with 14 bases left in between. Germline V gene lookup returns CDR1 GTSNPN and CDR2 SVGIG (reference sequence). The CDR3 is 15 amino acids. The protocol was immunoSEQ multiplex PCR, while the TCRdb copy is restricted to in-frame clones and leaves out a portion. The sample lists about 170,000 clones, about 87% occurring once. As to this clone: Its matching antigen is unknown.

The J gene is TRBJ1-3, the V gene TRBV30; the D is unclear. The specimen comprised blood, sampled from a patient whose treatment included radiotherapy and nephrectomy. The sequence derives from a woman between 45 and 65 years old with renal cell carcinoma. The CDR3 coding sequence is TGTGCCTGGTCTTATTCGTCTGTCTCTGGAAACACCATATATTTT. Encoded protein: CAWSYSSVSGNTIYF. The whole variable domain, remainder taken from reference TRBV30 and TRBJ1-3, is SQTIHQWPATLVQPVGSPLSLECTVEGTSNPNLYWYRQAAGRGLQLLFYSVGIGQISSEVPQNLSASRPQDRQFILSSKKLLLSDSGFYLCAWSYSSVSGNTIYFGEGSWLTVV.